This is a list of T cell receptor beta chains from one sample in a study of TIL therapy for anti-PD-1-resistant metastatic lung cancer. The method was immunoSEQ multiplex PCR; TCRdb's version includes in-frame clones alone and lacks a portion of them. The sample contains 50,000 to 60,000 clones, roughly 70% of which appear only once. The starting material was tumor tissue, obtained at baseline. The source is a person aged 25 to 80 with non-small cell lung cancer. Each CDR3 is given with its conserved first and last residue. The D gene is left open where the match is weak. Rows give clone size only sometimes, using once, few, many, or a class for an expanded clone.

TGTGCCAGCAGTGAAGGGACGAGTAGCAATCAGCCCCAGCATTTT	CASSEGTSSNQPQHF	TRBV2	TRBJ1-5	medium-sized	.
TGTGCCAGCAGTTCCCAAGGACAGGGCTACACTGAAGCTTTCTTT	CASSSQGQGYTEAFF	TRBV27	TRBJ1-1	.	TRBD1
TGTGCCAGTGACGACGGCACAGATACGCAGTATTTT	CASDDGTDTQYF	TRBV9	TRBJ2-3	.	.
TGTGCCAGTGCCCGGGGGACAGGGGCAGGCGAGCAGTACTTC	CASARGTGAGEQYF	TRBV19	TRBJ2-7	.	TRBD1
TGTGCCAGTAGTATTGCAGGGGAGACCCAGTACTTC	CASSIAGETQYF	TRBV19	TRBJ2-5	many	.
TGTGCTAGCAGCCTCCGACAGAACAATGAGCAGTTCTTC	CASSLRQNNEQFF	TRBV7-7	TRBJ2-1	.	.
TGTGCCAGCAGCTCGGCCGGGTATAGCAATCAGCCCCAGCATTTT	CASSSAGYSNQPQHF	TRBV7-2	TRBJ1-5	.	.
TGTGCCAGCAGCTTTAGTGGCGCGCTGACTAGCGGGAGATGGAGTGAGCAGTTCTTC	CASSFSGALTSGRWSEQFF	TRBV7-6	TRBJ2-1	.	TRBD2
TGTGCCAGCAGTGGGACCGAAAATGAAAAACTGTTTTTT	CASSGTENEKLFF	TRBV7-9	TRBJ1-4	.	.
TGCGCCAGCAGCTTGGAAAGGATCTACGAGCAGTACTTC	CASSLERIYEQYF	TRBV5-1	TRBJ2-7	once	.